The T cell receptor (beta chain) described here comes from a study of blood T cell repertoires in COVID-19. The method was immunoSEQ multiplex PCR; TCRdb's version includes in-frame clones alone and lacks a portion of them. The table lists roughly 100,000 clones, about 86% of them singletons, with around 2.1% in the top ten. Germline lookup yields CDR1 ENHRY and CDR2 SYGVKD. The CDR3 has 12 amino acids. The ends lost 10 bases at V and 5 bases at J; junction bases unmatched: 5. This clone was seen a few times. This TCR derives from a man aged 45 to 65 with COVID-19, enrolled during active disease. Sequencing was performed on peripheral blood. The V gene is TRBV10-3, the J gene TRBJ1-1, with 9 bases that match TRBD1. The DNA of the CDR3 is TGTGCCACCGGACAGGGGAGGACTGAAGCTTTCTTT. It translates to CATGQGRTEAFF.